The clone carrying this T cell receptor (beta chain) has a handful of counts. TCRdb fed the RT-PCR reads into MiXCR, producing one record per CDR3 protein. The sample comprises hundreds of thousands of distinct CDR3 sequences, about 11% of which are singletons, and approximately 10% rests with the top ten. The CDR3 runs 12 residues. The V and J ends lost 5 bases and 5 bases, in that order; junction bases with no gene match: 4. The germline CDR1 and CDR2 sequences are DFQATT and SNEGSKA (reference sequence). The data were taken from a study of response to subunit inactivated influenza vaccine. This sample was also put to use in a study of T cells expressing NK-cell markers. Turning to that study: Production of TCR beta cDNA relied on 5'RACE template switching with UMIs. Just one sequenced donor of eight was HCMV-seronegative, while seven were seropositive. In a handful of donors, dominant NKG2C+ clonotypes were roughly 1.0-8% of CD8+ T cells.

The TCR sequence derives from a man aged 50 to 59 who received an inactivated influenza vaccine. This chain uses TRBV20-1 with TRBJ1-2, with 8 bases lining up with TRBD1. Sequenced here: PBMCs from blood, sampled on the day of vaccination. CDR3 DNA: TGCAGTGCTGCAGGGGGCCGTTATGGCTACACCTTC. As protein: CSAAGGRYGYTF.